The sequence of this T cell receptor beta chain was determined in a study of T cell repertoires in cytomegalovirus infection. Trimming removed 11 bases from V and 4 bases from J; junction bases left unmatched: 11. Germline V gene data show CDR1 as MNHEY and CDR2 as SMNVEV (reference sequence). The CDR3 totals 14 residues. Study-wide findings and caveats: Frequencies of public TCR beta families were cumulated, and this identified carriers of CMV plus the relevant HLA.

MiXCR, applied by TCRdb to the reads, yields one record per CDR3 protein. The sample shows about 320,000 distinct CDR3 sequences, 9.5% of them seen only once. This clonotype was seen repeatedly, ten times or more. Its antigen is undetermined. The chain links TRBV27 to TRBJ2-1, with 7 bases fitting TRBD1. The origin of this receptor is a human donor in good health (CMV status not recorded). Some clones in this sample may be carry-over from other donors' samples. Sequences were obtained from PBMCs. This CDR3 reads CAVGARGIYNEQFF. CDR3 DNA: TGTGCCGTAGGGGCCAGGGGGATTTACAATGAGCAGTTCTTC.